These T cell receptor beta chains were read from a single sample in a study of molecular identifiers for immune sequencing clone quantification. Each CDR3 protein gets one entry after TCRdb re-called the PCR reads with MiXCR. The sample holds tens of thousands of distinct CDR3 sequences, roughly 17% seen once. The specimen sequenced was naive CD8+ T cells from blood, with Jurkat cell RNA spiked in. These receptors were obtained from a human donor in good health. Some libraries in this study had Jurkat cell RNA spiked in. Both conserved end residues are part of each CDR3. The order of the fields is D gene, J gene, V gene, clone size, CDR3 protein, CDR3 DNA. The D gene is left open where the match is weak. Clone sizes are given selectively: once, few, many, or a class where the clone is expanded.

- | TRBJ2-7 | TRBV13 | few | CASSRERTRYEQYF | TGTGCCAGCAGCCGGGAGAGGACCCGCTACGAGCAGTACTTC
- | TRBJ1-5 | TRBV27 | many | CASSLFFDQPQHF | TGTGCCAGCAGTTTATTTTTTGATCAGCCCCAGCATTTT
- | TRBJ2-3 | TRBV28 | medium-sized | CASSFYHESGTDTQYF | TGTGCCAGCAGTTTCTACCATGAGTCGGGCACAGATACGCAGTATTTT
- | TRBJ1-6 | TRBV3-1 | many | CASSQESDYNSPLHF | TGTGCCAGCAGCCAAGAGTCGGACTATAATTCACCCCTCCACTTT
- | TRBJ1-5 | TRBV20-1 | medium-sized | CSARAGSLVLGIGNQPQHF | TGCAGTGCTAGAGCCGGCAGCTTAGTCCTGGGGATCGGCAATCAGCCCCAGCATTTT
TRBD2 | TRBJ2-3 | TRBV2 | many | CASSQAGTDTDTQYF | TGTGCCAGCAGTCAAGCGGGGACTGACACAGATACGCAGTATTTT
- | TRBJ2-7 | TRBV20-1 | - | CSARVKRFESYEQYF | TGCAGTGCTAGAGTAAAGCGGTTCGAGTCCTACGAGCAGTACTTC
TRBD1 | TRBJ1-4 | TRBV5-4 | many | CASSPDRGTEKLFF | TGTGCCAGCAGCCCGGACAGGGGGACTGAAAAACTGTTTTTT
TRBD1 | TRBJ2-7 | TRBV29-1 | - | CSVVTGSSYEQYF | TGCAGCGTTGTGACAGGGAGCTCCTACGAGCAGTACTTC
TRBD2 | TRBJ2-1 | TRBV6-1 | many | CASSEARLAFEQFF | TGTGCCAGCAGTGAAGCGAGACTAGCGTTTGAGCAGTTCTTC